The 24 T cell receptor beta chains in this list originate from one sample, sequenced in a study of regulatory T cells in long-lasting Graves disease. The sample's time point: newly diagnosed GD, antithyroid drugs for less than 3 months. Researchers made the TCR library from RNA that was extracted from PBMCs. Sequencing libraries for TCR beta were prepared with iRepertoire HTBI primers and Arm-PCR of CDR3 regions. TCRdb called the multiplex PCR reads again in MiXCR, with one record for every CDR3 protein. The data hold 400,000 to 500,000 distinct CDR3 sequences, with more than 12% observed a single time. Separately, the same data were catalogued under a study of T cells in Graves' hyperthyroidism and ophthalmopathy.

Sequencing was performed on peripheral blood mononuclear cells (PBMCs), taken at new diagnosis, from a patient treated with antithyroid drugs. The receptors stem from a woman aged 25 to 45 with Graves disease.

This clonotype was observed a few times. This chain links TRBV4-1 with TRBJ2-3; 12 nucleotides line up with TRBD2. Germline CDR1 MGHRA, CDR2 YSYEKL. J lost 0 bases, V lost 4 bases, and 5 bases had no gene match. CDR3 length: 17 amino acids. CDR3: CASSRYGTSGSTDTQYF. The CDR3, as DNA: TGCGCCAGCAGCCGTTACGGGACTAGCGGGAGCACAGATACGCAGTATTTT.

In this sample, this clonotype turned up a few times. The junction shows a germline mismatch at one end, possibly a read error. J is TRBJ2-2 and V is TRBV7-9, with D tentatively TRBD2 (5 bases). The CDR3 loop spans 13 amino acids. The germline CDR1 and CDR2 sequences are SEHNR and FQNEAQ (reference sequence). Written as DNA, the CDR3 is TGTGCCAGCAGCCTGACGAACACCGGGGAGCTGTCTTTT. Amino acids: CASSLTNTGELSF. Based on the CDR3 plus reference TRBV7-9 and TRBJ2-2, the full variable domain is DTGVSQNPRHKITKRGQNVTFRCDPISEHNRLYWYRQTLGQGPEFLTYFQNEAQLEKSRLLSDRFSAERPKGSFSTLEIQRTEQGDSAMYLCASSLTNTGELSFGEGSRLTVL.

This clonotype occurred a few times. The chain's CDR3 is CATSDHRYTGELFF. The CDR3 region has the DNA TGTGCCACCAGTGATCACCGATACACCGGGGAGCTGTTTTTT. This chain uses TRBV24-1 with TRBJ2-2, with unresolved D. V lost 3 bases and J 3 bases, leaving 7 bases between the germline ends. This CDR3 has 14 amino acids. Germline V gene data show CDR1 as KGHDR and CDR2 as SFDVKD.

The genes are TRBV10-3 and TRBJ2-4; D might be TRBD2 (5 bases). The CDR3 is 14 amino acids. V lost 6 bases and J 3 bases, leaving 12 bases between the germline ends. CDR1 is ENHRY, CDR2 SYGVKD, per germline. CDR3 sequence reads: CAIRNNGDKNIQYF. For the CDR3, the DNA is TGTGCCATCAGGAACAACGGGGACAAAAACATTCAGTACTTC.

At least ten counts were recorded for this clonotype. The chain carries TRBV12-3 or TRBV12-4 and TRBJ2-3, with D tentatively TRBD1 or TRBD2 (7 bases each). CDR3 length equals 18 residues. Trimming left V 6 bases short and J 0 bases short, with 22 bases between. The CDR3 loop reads CASSPHPGGRASTDTQYF. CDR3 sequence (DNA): TGTGCCAGCAGCCCACACCCAGGGGGGAGGGCTAGCACAGATACGCAGTATTTT.

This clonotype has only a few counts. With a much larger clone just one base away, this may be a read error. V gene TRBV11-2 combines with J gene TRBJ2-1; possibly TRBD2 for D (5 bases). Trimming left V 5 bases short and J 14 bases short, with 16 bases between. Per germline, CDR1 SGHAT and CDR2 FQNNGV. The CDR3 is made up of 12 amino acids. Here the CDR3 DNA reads TGTGCCAGCAGCCGAAACGTAGCGACTGAGTTCTTC. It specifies CASSRNVATEFF.

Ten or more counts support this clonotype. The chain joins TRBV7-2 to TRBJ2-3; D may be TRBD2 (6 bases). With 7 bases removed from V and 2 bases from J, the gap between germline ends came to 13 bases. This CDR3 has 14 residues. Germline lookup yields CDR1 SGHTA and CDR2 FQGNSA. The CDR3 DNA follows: TGTGCCAGCAAAACTAGCAGCCACACAGATACGCAGTATTTT. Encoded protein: CASKTSSHTDTQYF.

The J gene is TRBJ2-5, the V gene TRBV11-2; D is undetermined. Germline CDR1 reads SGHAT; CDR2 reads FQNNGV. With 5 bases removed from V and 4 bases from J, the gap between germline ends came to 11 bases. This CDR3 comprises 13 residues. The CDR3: CASSHVVGETQYF. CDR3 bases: TGTGCCAGCAGCCACGTGGTGGGAGAGACCCAGTACTTC.

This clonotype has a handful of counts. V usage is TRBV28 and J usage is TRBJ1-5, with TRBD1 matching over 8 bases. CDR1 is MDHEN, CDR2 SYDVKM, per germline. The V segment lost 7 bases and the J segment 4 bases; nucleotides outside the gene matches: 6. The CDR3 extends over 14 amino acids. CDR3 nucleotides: TGTGCCAGCAAGCCGGGACAGGTAAATCAGCCCCAGCATTTT. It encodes CASKPGQVNQPQHF.

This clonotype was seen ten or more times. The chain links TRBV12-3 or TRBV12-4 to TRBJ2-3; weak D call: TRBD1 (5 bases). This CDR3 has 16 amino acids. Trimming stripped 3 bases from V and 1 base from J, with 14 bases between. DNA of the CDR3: TGTGCCAGCAGTTTTGGCACAGGTATGGGCACAGATACGCAGTATTTT. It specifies CASSFGTGMGTDTQYF.

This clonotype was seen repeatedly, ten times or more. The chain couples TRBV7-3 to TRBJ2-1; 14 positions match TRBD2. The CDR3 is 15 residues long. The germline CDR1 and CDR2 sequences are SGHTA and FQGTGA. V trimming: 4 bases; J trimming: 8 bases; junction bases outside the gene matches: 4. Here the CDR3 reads CASSSTSGRADEQFF. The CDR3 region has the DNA TGTGCCAGCAGCTCGACTAGCGGGAGGGCAGATGAGCAGTTCTTC.

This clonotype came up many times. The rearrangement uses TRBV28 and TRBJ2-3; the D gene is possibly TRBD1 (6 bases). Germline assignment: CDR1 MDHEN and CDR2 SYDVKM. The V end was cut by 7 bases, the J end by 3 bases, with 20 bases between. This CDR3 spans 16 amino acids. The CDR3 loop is CASTLDRHPGTDTQYF. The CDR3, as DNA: TGTGCCAGCACCTTAGACAGGCACCCAGGGACAGATACGCAGTATTTT.

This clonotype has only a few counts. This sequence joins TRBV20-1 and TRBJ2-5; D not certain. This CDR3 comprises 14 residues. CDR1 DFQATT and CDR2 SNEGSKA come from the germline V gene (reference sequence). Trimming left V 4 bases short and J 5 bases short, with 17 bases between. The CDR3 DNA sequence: TGCAGTGCTATCTTGGGATTAAGGGTGGAGACCCAGTACTTC. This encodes CSAILGLRVETQYF.

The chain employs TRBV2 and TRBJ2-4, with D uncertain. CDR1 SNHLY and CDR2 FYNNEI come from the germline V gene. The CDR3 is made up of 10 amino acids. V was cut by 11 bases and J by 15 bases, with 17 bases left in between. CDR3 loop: CAGWVRRGYF. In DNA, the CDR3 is TGTGCCGGCTGGGTGAGGCGTGGGTACTTC.

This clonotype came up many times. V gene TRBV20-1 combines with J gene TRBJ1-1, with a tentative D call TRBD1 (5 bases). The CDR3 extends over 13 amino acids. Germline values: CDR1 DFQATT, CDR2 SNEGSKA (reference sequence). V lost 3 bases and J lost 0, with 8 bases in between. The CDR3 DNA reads TGCAGTGCTAGGACAGATATGAACACTGAAGCTTTCTTT. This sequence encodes CSARTDMNTEAFF.

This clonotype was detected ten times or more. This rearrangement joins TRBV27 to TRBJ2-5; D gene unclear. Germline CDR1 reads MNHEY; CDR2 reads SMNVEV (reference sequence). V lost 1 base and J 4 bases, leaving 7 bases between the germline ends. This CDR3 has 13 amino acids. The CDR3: CASSLFVGETQYF. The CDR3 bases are TGTGCCAGCAGTTTATTTGTGGGAGAGACCCAGTACTTC.

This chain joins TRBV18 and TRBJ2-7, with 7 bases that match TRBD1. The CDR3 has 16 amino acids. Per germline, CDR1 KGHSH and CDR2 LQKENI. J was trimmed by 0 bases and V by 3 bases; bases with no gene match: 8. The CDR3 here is CASSPNSGTVSYEQYF. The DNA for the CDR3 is TGTGCCAGCTCACCTAACTCCGGGACAGTCTCCTACGAGCAGTACTTC.

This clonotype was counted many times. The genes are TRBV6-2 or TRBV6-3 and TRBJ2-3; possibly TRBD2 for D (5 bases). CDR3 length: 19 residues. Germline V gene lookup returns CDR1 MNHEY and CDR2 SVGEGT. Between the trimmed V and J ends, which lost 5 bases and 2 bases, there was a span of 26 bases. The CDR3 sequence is CASSEADAVWRPLTDTQYF. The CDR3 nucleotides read TGTGCCAGCAGTGAAGCGGACGCGGTGTGGCGGCCCCTCACAGATACGCAGTATTTT.

This CDR3 reads CASSSGQVLQETQYF. In DNA, the CDR3 is TGTGCCAGCAGCTCCGGACAGGTACTTCAAGAGACCCAGTACTTC. The chain combines TRBV11-2 with TRBJ2-5; 7 positions match TRBD1. Germline V gene sequence: CDR1 SGHAT, CDR2 FQNNGV. The CDR3 sequence is 15 residues long. The V and J ends lost 4 bases and 2 bases, in that order; junction bases with no gene match: 7. Full variable domain (outside the CDR3, taken from reference TRBV11-2 and TRBJ2-5): EAGVAQSPRYKIIEKRQSVAFWCNPISGHATLYWYQQILGQGPKLLIQFQNNGVVDDSQLPKDRFSAERLKGVDSTLKIQPAKLEDSAVYLCASSSGQVLQETQYFGPGTRLLVL.

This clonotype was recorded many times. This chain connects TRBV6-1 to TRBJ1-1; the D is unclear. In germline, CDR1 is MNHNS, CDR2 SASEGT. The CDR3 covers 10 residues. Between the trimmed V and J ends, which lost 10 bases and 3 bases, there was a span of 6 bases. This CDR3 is CATRDTEAFF. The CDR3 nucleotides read TGTGCCACCCGGGACACTGAAGCTTTCTTT.

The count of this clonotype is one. DNA of the CDR3: TGTGCCAGCAGCGAAGACATAGGAAACACCATATATTTT. This gives the protein CASSEDIGNTIYF. The chain has TRBV7-6 and TRBJ1-3; D unclear. CDR3 length: 13 amino acids. Trimming left V 5 bases short and J 4 bases short, with 9 bases between. CDR1 is SGHVS and CDR2 is FNYEAQ in the germline V gene.

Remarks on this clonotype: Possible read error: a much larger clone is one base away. The chain's CDR3 is CASIMSLGVANTEASF. DNA of the CDR3: TGCGCCAGCATCATGTCTTTGGGGGTAGCGAACACTGAAGCTTCCTTT. This chain uses TRBV5-1 with TRBJ1-1, with TRBD1 as a possible D gene (5 bases). The CDR3 runs to 16 residues. Germline V gene sequence: CDR1 SGHRS, CDR2 YFSETQ.

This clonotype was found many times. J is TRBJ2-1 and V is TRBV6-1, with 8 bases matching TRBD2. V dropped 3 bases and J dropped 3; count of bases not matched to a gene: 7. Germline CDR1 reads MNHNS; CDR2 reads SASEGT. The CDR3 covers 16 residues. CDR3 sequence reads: CASSERAGESYNEQFF. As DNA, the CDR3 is TGTGCCAGCAGTGAGAGAGCGGGAGAGAGCTACAATGAGCAGTTCTTC.

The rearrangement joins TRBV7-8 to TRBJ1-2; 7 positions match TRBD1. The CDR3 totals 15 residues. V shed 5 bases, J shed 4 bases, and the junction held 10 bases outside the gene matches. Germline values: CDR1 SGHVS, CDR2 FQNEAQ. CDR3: CASSPPTGSTYGYTF. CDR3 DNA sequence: TGTGCCAGCAGCCCCCCGACAGGGTCCACCTATGGCTACACCTTC.